These 22 T cell receptor beta chains were sequenced from one sample in a study of cytomegalovirus exposure and HLA in healthy donors. Use of 60 Vbeta and 13 Jbeta primers characterized the PCR. Sequencing was performed with immunoSEQ multiplex PCR; in TCRdb, only in-frame clones are kept and a portion is missing. The top ten clones hold 1.8% of a sample with about 200,000 clones, about 79% of them seen once. The sample comprised PBMCs. The source is a male donor in good health and CMV-seronegative.

The chain recombines TRBV7-9 with TRBJ2-2; D possibly corresponds to TRBD2 (6 bases). This CDR3 is 17 amino acids long. Between the trimmed V and J ends, which lost 8 bases and 1 base, there was a span of 20 bases. Germline V gene lookup returns CDR1 SEHNR and CDR2 FQNEAQ (reference sequence). DNA for the CDR3: TGTGCCAGCGGACCCGGGCGGGGCCAAGAGAACACCGGGGAGCTGTTTTTT. Protein: CASGPGRGQENTGELFF.

This clone was counted between two and nine times. This chain uses TRBV11-2 with TRBJ1-5; D is uncertain. Trimming removed 6 bases from V and 3 bases from J, with 15 bases in between. Per the germline V gene, CDR1 is SGHAT and CDR2 is FQNNGV. The CDR3 totals 15 residues. CDR3 coding DNA: TGTGCCAGCAGTGGCGGGCCCTCATTCAATCAGCCCCAGCATTTT. Its translation is CASSGGPSFNQPQHF. The full variable domain, rest sourced from reference TRBV11-2 and TRBJ1-5, is EAGVAQSPRYKIIEKRQSVAFWCNPISGHATLYWYQQILGQGPKLLIQFQNNGVVDDSQLPKDRFSAERLKGVDSTLKIQPAKLEDSAVYLCASSGGPSFNQPQHFGDGTRLSIL.

In its sample, this clone was seen once. The genes are TRBV9 and TRBJ2-1, with 8 bases identical to TRBD2. Trimming took 3 bases from V and 1 from J; bases not matched to a gene: 9. The CDR3 contains 17 residues. The germline gives CDR1 SGDLS, CDR2 YYNGEE. CDR3 sequence: CASSGRGRGVSYNEQFF. DNA of the CDR3: TGTGCCAGCAGCGGTCGGGGGCGGGGGGTATCCTACAATGAGCAGTTCTTC.

The J gene is TRBJ1-1, the V gene TRBV15; 8 bases map to TRBD1. Germline lookup yields CDR1 LNHNV and CDR2 YYDKDF (reference sequence). This CDR3 is built from 14 residues. V shed 8 bases, J shed 1 base, and the junction held 6 bases outside the gene matches. The CDR3 loop is CATASGTGNTEAFF. The CDR3, as DNA: TGTGCCACCGCCTCTGGGACAGGGAACACTGAAGCTTTCTTT.

This sequence joins TRBV7-6 and TRBJ2-1; 10 bases agree with TRBD2. The CDR3 consists of 16 residues. The germline V gene encodes CDR1 SGHVS and CDR2 FNYEAQ. The junction had 4 bases not matched to a gene; V was cut back by 5 bases and J by 0 bases. This CDR3 reads CASSPPSGSSYNEQFF. The CDR3 region has the DNA TGTGCCAGCAGCCCCCCTAGCGGGAGCTCCTACAATGAGCAGTTCTTC.

The gene calls are TRBV10-3 and TRBJ1-2; D call uncertain. CDR1 is ENHRY, CDR2 SYGVKD, per germline. This CDR3 has 14 amino acids. The ends were cut back, 3 bases at V and 8 bases at J, with 16 bases in the middle. CDR3 coding DNA: TGTGCCATCAGTGACCTACAACAGTTAAGGGGCTACACCTTC. Its translation is CAISDLQQLRGYTF.

A word on this clone: The sample holds other DNA sequences that translate to the same CDR3. The gene calls are TRBV30 and TRBJ2-3; D gene ambiguous. The germline V gene encodes CDR1 GTSNPN and CDR2 SVGIG (reference sequence). CDR3 length: 13 residues. Trimming removed 0 bases from V and 2 bases from J, with 6 bases in between. CDR3 coding DNA: TGTGCCTGGAGTGTGCGCTCCACAGATACGCAGTATTTT. Translation gives CAWSVRSTDTQYF.

The chain has TRBV5-1 and TRBJ2-7, with 7 bases aligning to TRBD1. With 4 bases clipped from V and 6 bases from J, the junction kept 13 bases outside the gene matches. CDR3 length: 15 amino acids. Germline V gene lookup returns CDR1 SGHRS and CDR2 YFSETQ. The CDR3 region has the DNA TGCGCCAGCAGCCCCCGTAGAGGGGGCGCATTCGAGCAGTACTTC. Residues: CASSPRRGGAFEQYF. The full variable domain, its missing parts supplied by reference TRBV5-1 and TRBJ2-7, is KAGVTQTPRYLIKTRGQQVTLSCSPISGHRSVSWYQQTPGQGLQFLFEYFSETQRNKGNFPGRFSGRQFSNSRSEMNVSTLELGDSALYLCASSPRRGGAFEQYFGPGTRLTVT.

V gene TRBV5-6 combines with J gene TRBJ1-2, with 9 bases aligning to TRBD1. Germline loops: CDR1 SGHDT, CDR2 YYEEEE. The CDR3 contains 14 residues. Trimming at V came to 6 bases and at J to 5 bases, leaving 8 bases not matched to a gene. CDR3 in amino acids: CASTTGGARYGYTF. CDR3 bases: TGTGCCAGCACTACAGGGGGCGCAAGGTATGGCTACACCTTC.

The chain recombines TRBV7-3 with TRBJ2-7; the match to TRBD1 covers 10 bases. After removal of 5 bases from V and 4 bases from J, the junction contained 8 bases not matched to a gene. The CDR3 consists of 15 residues. The germline V gene has CDR1 SGHTA and CDR2 FQGTGA. The CDR3 DNA sequence: TGTGCCAGCAGCCAAGGGACAGGGGAAGGGTACGAGCAGTACTTC. This codes for CASSQGTGEGYEQYF.

This chain connects TRBV7-9 to TRBJ2-3; the match to TRBD2 covers 10 bases. V trimming: 6 bases; J trimming: 4 bases; junction bases outside the gene matches: 7. Per the germline V gene, CDR1 is SEHNR and CDR2 is FQNEAQ (reference sequence). The CDR3 has 15 amino acids. This CDR3 is CASRVAGGSADTQYF. The DNA of the CDR3 is TGTGCCAGCAGGGTAGCGGGGGGTTCTGCAGATACGCAGTATTTT.

The chain employs TRBV9 and TRBJ1-4; D uncertain. This CDR3 has 14 amino acids. V gave up 3 bases and J gave up 7 bases, with 13 bases separating them. CDR1 is SGDLS and CDR2 is YYNGEE in the germline V gene. For the CDR3, the DNA is TGTGCCAGCAGCGCCGAGGATTGGAGTGAAAAACTGTTTTTT. Protein sequence: CASSAEDWSEKLFF.

The J gene is TRBJ1-5, the V gene TRBV4-3, with D tentatively TRBD1 (6 bases). Trimming pared 1 base from V and 3 bases from J, leaving 13 bases between. Germline CDR1 reads LGHNA; CDR2 reads YSLEER. The CDR3 loop spans 16 amino acids. Here the CDR3 DNA reads TGCGCCAGCAGCCAAGTCAGGGGAGGGGTCAATCAGCCCCAGCATTTT. Amino acids: CASSQVRGGVNQPQHF.

The chain has TRBV27 and TRBJ1-4, with a possible D match to TRBD1 (5 bases). The CDR3 runs 13 residues. The germline V and J ends were trimmed by 5 bases and 7 bases, with 11 bases remaining between them. The germline V gene encodes CDR1 MNHEY and CDR2 SMNVEV (reference sequence). In DNA form, the CDR3 reads TGTGCCAGCAGTACGGGGGATTCTGAAAAACTGTTTTTT. It translates to CASSTGDSEKLFF. The variable domain in full, with the rest retrieved from reference TRBV27 and TRBJ1-4, is EAQVTQNPRYLITVTGKKLTVTCSQNMNHEYMSWYRQDPGLGLRQIYYSMNVEVTDKGDVPEGYKVSRKEKRNFPLILESPSPNQTSLYFCASSTGDSEKLFFGSGTQLSVL.

The genes are TRBV7-2 and TRBJ1-2; D possibly corresponds to TRBD1 (5 bases). Germline V lookup: CDR1 SGHTA, CDR2 FQGNSA. The CDR3 length is 13 residues. Trimming pared 1 base from V and 6 bases from J, leaving 9 bases between. The CDR3 sequence: CASSLVTGDGYTF. The CDR3 DNA follows: TGTGCCAGCAGCTTAGTTACGGGGGATGGCTACACCTTC.

The chain has TRBV4-1 and TRBJ1-1, with 7 bases matching TRBD1. V was pared by 1 base and J by 7 bases, with 12 bases of the junction left unmatched. The germline V gene encodes CDR1 MGHRA and CDR2 YSYEKL. The CDR3 runs to 16 residues. CDR3 bases: TGCGCCAGCAGCCAAGTGAGTTATTCAGGGGGAGTTGAAGCTTTCTTT. Translating gives CASSQVSYSGGVEAFF.

The chain carries TRBV9 and TRBJ2-3; TRBD2 aligns across 9 bases. V lost 0 bases and J lost 2; bases outside the gene matches: 4. This CDR3 has 16 residues. CDR1 and CDR2 (germline): SGDLS, YYNGEE. The DNA of the CDR3 is TGTGCCAGCAGCGTAGAGCCTAGCGGGGTCACAGATACGCAGTATTTT. This codes for CASSVEPSGVTDTQYF.

In DNA form, the CDR3 reads TGTGCCAGCAGCGTAGTGGGGCAGGGGGACACAGATACGCAGTATTTT. Amino acids: CASSVVGQGDTDTQYF. V usage is TRBV9 and J usage is TRBJ2-3, with 7 nucleotides matching TRBD1. The CDR3 consists of 16 residues. Germline values: CDR1 SGDLS, CDR2 YYNGEE. Trimming took 0 bases from V and 2 from J; bases not matched to a gene: 6. Full variable domain (remainder filled in from reference TRBV9 and TRBJ2-3): DSGVTQTPKHLITATGQRVTLRCSPRSGDLSVYWYQQSLDQGLQFLIQYYNGEERAKGNILERFSAQQFPDLHSELNLSSLELGDSALYFCASSVVGQGDTDTQYFGPGTRLTVL.

The CDR3 nucleotides are TGTGCCAGCAGCTATGACAGGAGAAATACGCAGTATTTT. This sequence encodes CASSYDRRNTQYF. The genes are TRBV7-2 and TRBJ2-3; maybe TRBD1 (6 bases). In germline, CDR1 is SGHTA, CDR2 FQGNSA. The germline V and J ends were trimmed by 4 bases and 7 bases, with 12 bases remaining between them. The CDR3 loop spans 13 amino acids.

In its sample, this clone was seen a few times. V is TRBV5-5 and J is TRBJ1-2; D uncertain. CDR3 length equals 14 residues. V lost 3 bases and J 3 bases, leaving 12 bases between the germline ends. Per germline, CDR1 SGHKS and CDR2 YYEKEE (reference sequence). This chain's CDR3 is CASSSGERYYGYTF. The DNA for the CDR3 is TGTGCCAGCAGCTCCGGTGAGCGATACTATGGCTACACCTTC.

The chain is built from TRBV29-1 and TRBJ2-5; TRBD2 is a possible D gene (5 bases). The germline V gene has CDR1 SQVTM and CDR2 ANQGSEA. CDR3 length: 12 residues. Trimming stripped 8 bases from V and 3 bases from J, with 13 bases between. CDR3 in amino acids: CSPRDGEETQYF. CDR3 bases: TGCAGCCCAAGAGACGGGGAAGAGACCCAGTACTTC.

The gene calls are TRBV4-1 and TRBJ2-7, with D possibly TRBD2 on 5 matching bases. The ends were cut back, 0 bases at V and 2 bases at J, with 14 bases in the middle. The CDR3 consists of 16 residues. Germline-derived CDR1 and CDR2 are MGHRA and YSYEKL. CDR3 protein: CASSQDLTGYTYEQYF. CDR3 nucleotide sequence: TGCGCCAGCAGCCAAGATCTTACGGGGTACACCTACGAGCAGTACTTC.